This section outlines one T cell receptor (beta chain) sequence together with its context. The antigen is unknown. This specimen comes from a study of OX40 agonist ivuxolimab in advanced cancers. Study conclusions and caveats: The average count of expanded clones was higher among CD8+ T cells than among CD4+.

This CDR3 has 15 amino acids. Germline CDR1 MNHEY, CDR2 SMNVEV (reference sequence). V was clipped by 4 bases and J by 6 bases; unmatched bases: 6. Produced via immunoSEQ multiplex PCR; TCRdb's table is partial and in-frame only. The data show tens of thousands of clones, 90% to 95% seen once. Here the sequenced sample was CD4+ or CD8+ T cells sorted from blood, taken in a trial of the OX40 agonist ivuxolimab. This TCR was recovered from an adult with an advanced solid tumor such as melanoma, head and neck, liver or kidney cancer. The chain has TRBV27 and TRBJ2-1; 10 positions agree with TRBD2. The CDR3 loop reads CASSSASGRGNEQFF. CDR3 in DNA: TGTGCCAGCAGTTCGGCTAGCGGGAGAGGCAATGAGCAGTTCTTC.